A single sample gave rise to the 26 T cell receptor beta chains below, sequenced in a study of T cells in Graves' hyperthyroidism and ophthalmopathy. TCR beta CDR3 regions were amplified from RNA transcripts. HTBI primers were the set used in a first-round RT-PCR of the TCR CDR3. TCRdb reprocessed the multiplex PCR reads via MiXCR and lists one record per CDR3 protein. The sample has about 290,000 distinct CDR3 sequences; roughly an eighth are singletons. The source material was blood. The receptors come from a woman between 40 and 55 years old with Graves' hyperthyroidism.

V and J are TRBV2 and TRBJ2-7, with 16 bases matching TRBD2. The V and J ends lost 8 bases and 5 bases, in that order; junction bases with no gene match: 3. CDR3 length equals 14 residues. Germline-derived CDR1 and CDR2 are SNHLY and FYNNEI. CDR3 sequence reads: CASSGTSGRDEQYF. The CDR3 coding sequence is TGTGCCAGCTCCGGGACTAGCGGGAGGGACGAGCAGTACTTC.

In its sample, this clonotype was seen many times. The chain links TRBV28 to TRBJ1-5, with D unresolved. Trimming removed 2 bases from V and 9 bases from J, with 17 bases in between. The CDR3 is 15 amino acids. Looked up from germline, CDR1 is MDHEN and CDR2 is SYDVKM. CDR3 loop: CASSLGPGGVGPQHF. Written as DNA, the CDR3 is TGTGCCAGCAGTTTAGGCCCGGGAGGAGTGGGGCCCCAGCATTTT.

This clonotype has at least ten counts. V gene TRBV6-5 combines with J gene TRBJ2-2; 10 bases line up with TRBD2. V shed 0 bases, J shed 2 bases, and the junction held 9 bases outside the gene matches. Germline CDR1 MNHEY, CDR2 SVGAGI. The CDR3 extends over 19 amino acids. Written as DNA, the CDR3 is TGTGCCAGCAGTTACTCTTGGCCAGCGGGAGGGGCAAACACCGGGGAGCTGTTTTTT. It encodes CASSYSWPAGGANTGELFF.

This clonotype was counted only a few times. This may come from a read error, since a much larger clone is one base off. The chain couples TRBV2 to TRBJ2-1; no clear D. In germline, CDR1 is SNHLY, CDR2 FYNNEI. Trimming left V 2 bases short and J 12 bases short, with 11 bases between. This CDR3 has 12 amino acids. The CDR3 here is CASSERAVAQFF. The CDR3 nucleotides are TGTGCCAGCAGTGAACGAGCAGTCGCGCAGTTCTTC.

The chain has TRBV7-2 and TRBJ2-3, with TRBD2 identical over 9 bases. Germline assignment: CDR1 SGHTA and CDR2 FQGNSA. V lost 5 bases to trimming and J lost 2 bases; unmatched junction nucleotides: 11. The CDR3 totals 17 residues. CDR3 amino acids: CASSGEEREEFTDTQYF. The CDR3 DNA sequence: TGTGCCAGCAGCGGGGAAGAGCGGGAGGAATTCACAGATACGCAGTATTTT.

This clonotype has at least ten counts. The chain carries TRBV6-1 and TRBJ2-7; D is tentatively TRBD1 or TRBD2 (5 bases each). V was clipped by 5 bases and J by 1 base, with 15 bases between them. This CDR3 has 15 residues. Looked up from germline, CDR1 is MNHNS and CDR2 is SASEGT. In DNA, the CDR3 is TGTGCCAGCAGTTATACGGGGCGAGATTCCTACGAGCAGTACTTC. Translating it yields CASSYTGRDSYEQYF.

This clonotype has ten or more counts. This chain connects TRBV5-6 to TRBJ2-2, with 8 bases lining up with TRBD1. The CDR3 loop spans 17 amino acids. The ends lost 1 base at V and 4 bases at J; junction bases unmatched: 9. Per the germline V gene, CDR1 is SGHDT and CDR2 is YYEEEE. The CDR3 here is CASSLNGRGQVTGELFF. CDR3 sequence (DNA): TGTGCCAGCAGCTTGAATGGCAGGGGGCAGGTCACCGGGGAGCTGTTTTTT.

A note on this clonotype: A junction boundary mismatches the germline segment, possibly from a read error. V usage is TRBV20-1 and J usage is TRBJ2-5, with D tentatively TRBD2 (6 bases). Germline V lookup: CDR1 DFQATT, CDR2 SNEGSKA (reference sequence). The CDR3 contains 13 residues. This CDR3 reads CSAGVGGREAQYF. CDR3 nucleotides: TGCAGTGCGGGGGTTGGGGGGAGAGAGGCCCAGTACTTC.

The table lists this clonotype with many counts. The rearrangement joins TRBV24-1 to TRBJ2-2; no clear D. The V end lost 7 bases, the J end lost 1 base, and 12 bases lay between the germline ends. This CDR3 has 15 amino acids. CDR1 KGHDR and CDR2 SFDVKD come from the germline V gene. CDR3 sequence reads: CATRGESKNTGELFF. The CDR3 nucleotides are TGTGCCACCAGGGGTGAGAGTAAGAACACCGGGGAGCTGTTTTTT.

This clonotype has a count of ten or more. This chain uses TRBV28 with TRBJ1-5, with D uncertain. CDR1 is MDHEN and CDR2 is SYDVKM in the germline V gene. The CDR3 length is 13 residues. V was clipped by 5 bases and J by 5 bases, with 10 bases between them. CDR3 loop: CASSTELDQPQHF. The DNA of the CDR3 is TGTGCCAGCAGTACCGAATTGGATCAGCCCCAGCATTTT. The whole variable domain, remainder taken from reference TRBV28 and TRBJ1-5, is DVKVTQSSRYLVKRTGEKVFLECVQDMDHENMFWYRQDPGLGLRLIYFSYDVKMKEKGDIPEGYSVSREKKERFSLILESASTNQTSMYLCASSTELDQPQHFGDGTRLSIL.

V is TRBV30 and J is TRBJ2-5; 10 nucleotides align to TRBD2. Per the germline V gene, CDR1 is GTSNPN and CDR2 is SVGIG (reference sequence). The junction had 6 bases not matched to a gene; V was cut back by 5 bases and J by 6 bases. CDR3 length: 13 residues. The CDR3 sequence: CAWVAGGGKTQYF. DNA for the CDR3: TGTGCCTGGGTAGCGGGAGGTGGCAAGACCCAGTACTTC.

The gene calls are TRBV7-9 and TRBJ2-7, with TRBD1 matching over 10 bases. Germline V gene sequence: CDR1 SEHNR, CDR2 FQNEAQ (reference sequence). The CDR3 runs to 16 residues. The junction had 11 bases not matched to a gene; V was cut back by 5 bases and J by 4 bases. The CDR3, as DNA: TGTGCCAGCAGCGCTAAGACCGGGACAGGGGTGTACGAGCAGTACTTC. Protein: CASSAKTGTGVYEQYF.

This clonotype was recorded many times. The V and J genes are TRBV5-1 and TRBJ1-1; D gene uncertain. Trimming cost V 2 bases and J 1 base, with 6 bases left between them. The germline gives CDR1 SGHRS, CDR2 YFSETQ. This CDR3 region has 13 residues. CDR3 amino acids: CASSFTSNTEAFF. DNA for the CDR3: TGCGCCAGCAGCTTTACCTCGAACACTGAAGCTTTCTTT.

The chain recombines TRBV15 with TRBJ1-2; D not resolved. CDR1 is LNHNV, CDR2 YYDKDF, per germline (reference sequence). This CDR3 region has 14 residues. Trimming shortened V by 0 bases and J by 8 bases, and 13 bases separated the two germline ends. CDR3 sequence reads: CATSRESLRRGYTF. The CDR3 region has the DNA TGTGCCACCAGCAGAGAATCATTGCGTAGGGGCTACACCTTC.

This clonotype came up many times. This chain uses TRBV20-1 with TRBJ2-7; 7 bases are a match to TRBD2. Trimming cost V 6 bases and J 5 bases; bases outside gene matches: 13. The CDR3 extends over 14 amino acids. Germline values: CDR1 DFQATT, CDR2 SNEGSKA (reference sequence). The CDR3 nucleotides read TGCAGTGCCCCCATTGGAAGCGGGACCGACGAGCAGTACTTC. It yields the protein CSAPIGSGTDEQYF.

This clonotype has a count of ten or more. The CDR3 loop is CASSIDGKMDTEAFF. CDR3 DNA: TGTGCCAGTAGTATCGATGGCAAGATGGACACTGAAGCTTTCTTT. The rearrangement links TRBV19 to TRBJ1-1; D not certain. Germline CDR1 reads LNHDA; CDR2 reads SQIVND (reference sequence). The CDR3 runs 15 residues. V lost 3 bases and J lost 3, with 14 bases in between.

This sequence joins TRBV18 and TRBJ2-1; TRBD2 matches at 8 bases. From germline, CDR1 is KGHSH and CDR2 LQKENI. J was trimmed by 2 bases and V by 1 base; bases with no gene match: 4. The CDR3 loop spans 16 amino acids. The CDR3 is CASSPLAGRTYNEQFF. Here the CDR3 DNA reads TGTGCCAGCTCACCACTAGCGGGAAGGACCTACAATGAGCAGTTCTTC.

This clonotype was counted many times. The rearrangement uses TRBV5-1 and TRBJ2-2, with D unclear. Germline loops: CDR1 SGHRS, CDR2 YFSETQ. With 5 bases removed from V and 3 bases from J, the gap between germline ends came to 8 bases. The CDR3 consists of 13 residues. CDR3 sequence reads: CASSERYTGELFF. The CDR3, as DNA: TGCGCCAGCAGTGAACGCTACACCGGGGAGCTGTTTTTT.

This sequence joins TRBV15 and TRBJ2-5; D is undetermined. The CDR3 is made up of 15 amino acids. The V end lost 4 bases, the J end lost 7 bases, and 19 bases lay between the germline ends. Germline V gene data show CDR1 as LNHNV and CDR2 as YYDKDF (reference sequence). CDR3 DNA: TGTGCCACCAGCACCGTTGGAGACGGCACTGGGACCCAGTACTTC. This codes for CATSTVGDGTGTQYF.

In this sample, this clonotype turned up many times. V is TRBV6-1 and J is TRBJ1-1; D not certain. In germline, CDR1 is MNHNS, CDR2 SASEGT. CDR3 length equals 14 residues. The V end lost 5 bases, the J end lost 3 bases, and 13 bases lay between the germline ends. CDR3 sequence: CASSPSGWDTEAFF. The DNA of the CDR3 is TGTGCCAGCAGTCCCTCTGGATGGGACACTGAAGCTTTCTTT.

This clonotype was counted at least ten times. V is TRBV20-1 and J is TRBJ1-6; D is unresolved. Trimming removed 2 bases from V and 10 bases from J, with 12 bases in between. This CDR3 region has 13 residues. Germline V gene sequence: CDR1 DFQATT, CDR2 SNEGSKA (reference sequence). The CDR3 is CSARRSEYSPLHF. The CDR3 DNA reads TGCAGTGCTAGAAGGTCGGAGTACTCACCCCTCCACTTT.

At least ten counts were recorded for this clonotype. V gene TRBV19 combines with J gene TRBJ2-7; 8 nucleotides line up with TRBD2. Germline V gene data show CDR1 as LNHDA and CDR2 as SQIVND (reference sequence). The CDR3 has 16 residues. The J segment lost 1 base and the V segment lost 5 bases, leaving 10 bases of the junction unmatched. CDR3 in amino acids: CASSDRSGSGSYEQYF. The CDR3 DNA follows: TGTGCCAGTAGTGATCGAAGCGGGAGCGGTTCCTACGAGCAGTACTTC.

The sample holds a few counts of this clonotype. This chain joins TRBV13 and TRBJ1-6; D remains ambiguous. The CDR3 runs 15 residues. Germline V gene sequence: CDR1 PRHDT, CDR2 FYEKMQ (reference sequence). Trimming took off 8 bases at V and 1 base at J, with 12 bases between the two ends. CDR3 residues: CASGVGSSYNSPLHF. The CDR3 bases are TGTGCCAGCGGAGTTGGGAGTTCCTATAATTCACCCCTCCACTTT.

This clonotype was observed at least ten times. This chain links TRBV3-1 with TRBJ1-5; D is unclear. The CDR3 has 14 residues. V lost 0 bases, J lost 0 bases, and 3 bases lay in between. Germline V gives CDR1 LGHDT, CDR2 YNNKEL (reference sequence). CDR3 in DNA: TGTGCCAGCAGCCAAGATGATAGCAATCAGCCCCAGCATTTT. Translating it yields CASSQDDSNQPQHF.

This clonotype has a count of ten or more. The chain is built from TRBV6-1 and TRBJ1-6, with D maybe TRBD1 (5 bases). CDR1 and CDR2 (germline): MNHNS, SASEGT. The CDR3 extends over 12 amino acids. The V end lost 8 bases, the J end lost 4 bases, and 6 bases lay between the germline ends. The DNA for the CDR3 is TGTGCCAGCGACAGTTATAATTCACCCCTCCACTTT. Its protein is CASDSYNSPLHF.

Ten or more counts support this clonotype. The V call is TRBV6-1, the J call TRBJ2-5; D is unresolved. Trimming left V 5 bases short and J 3 bases short, with 10 bases between. CDR1 is MNHNS and CDR2 is SASEGT in the germline V gene. The CDR3 is 13 residues long. The CDR3 loop reads CASSYGNEETQYF. CDR3 nucleotide sequence: TGTGCCAGCAGTTACGGCAACGAAGAGACCCAGTACTTC.